This T cell receptor (beta chain) is drawn from a study of T-cell reconstitution after alpha-beta-depleted transplantation in children. Whole-study results and caveats: Reportedly, alpha-beta T cells present about two months post-transplant originated from several hundred expanded clones of graft origin. At day 60, the high TCRbeta diversity found in some patients originated from recipient T cells and thymic progenitors that had survived. A year had passed since transplant, and T-cell counts and diversity by then came mostly from newly produced T cells.

Unique molecular identifiers were incorporated into the prepared TCRbeta library. TCRdb re-called the PCR reads through MiXCR, storing one row per CDR3 protein. Of approximately 190,000 distinct CDR3 sequences in the sample, 5% to 6.5% were seen once. The CDR3 runs 14 residues. Trimming took off 5 bases at V and 0 bases at J, with 10 bases between the two ends. In the case of this clonotype: Its target is not known. The final CDR3 position lacks the conserved phenylalanine or tryptophan, pointing to a likely read error.

This rearrangement joins TRBV12-3 or TRBV12-4 to TRBJ1-1, with TRBD1 as a possible D gene (5 bases). This clonotype was sampled from a girl less than two years old with combined immunodeficiency, due to receive a stem cell transplant. This specimen consisted of PBMCs, obtained before TCRalphabeta/CD19-depleted stem cell transplant. CDR3 bases: TGTGCCAGCAGTCAGCAGGGCATGAACACTGAAGCTTTCTGT. It translates to CASSQQGMNTEAFC.